The source of this T cell receptor beta chain is a study of T cell responses to AZD1222 COVID-19 vaccine. Sequencing used immunoSEQ multiplex PCR; TCRdb keeps in-frame clones, though not all of them. The top ten clones hold about 1.4% of a sample with roughly 150,000 clones, about 90% of them seen once. Broader study findings: The CD4 TCRs associated with vaccination extended across spike and predominated at 160-218 and 743-854.

On this clone: Antigen: not known.

CDR1 is LGHDT and CDR2 is YNNKEL in the germline V gene (reference sequence). The CDR3 totals 15 residues. V shed 4 bases, J shed 6 bases, and the junction held 9 bases outside the gene matches. This specimen was peripheral blood, taken on day 0 of AZD1222 vaccination. The receptor was isolated from an adult in good health. This rearrangement joins TRBV3-1 (or the pseudogene TRBV3-2) to TRBJ1-2; 9 bases align to TRBD1. In nucleotides, the CDR3 is TGTGCCAGCAGCCGACAAAGGGGACAGGGCGATGGCTACACCTTC. As protein: CASSRQRGQGDGYTF.